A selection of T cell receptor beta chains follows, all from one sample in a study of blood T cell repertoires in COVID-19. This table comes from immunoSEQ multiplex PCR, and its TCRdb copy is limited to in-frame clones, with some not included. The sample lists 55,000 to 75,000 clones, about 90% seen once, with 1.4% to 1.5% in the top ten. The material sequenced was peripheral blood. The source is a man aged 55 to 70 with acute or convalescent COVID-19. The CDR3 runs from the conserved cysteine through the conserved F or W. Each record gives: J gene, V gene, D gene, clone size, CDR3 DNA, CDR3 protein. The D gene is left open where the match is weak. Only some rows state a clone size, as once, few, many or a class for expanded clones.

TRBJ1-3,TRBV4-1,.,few,TGCGCCAGCAGCCGGGGGGGCTCTGGAAACACCATATATTTT,CASSRGGSGNTIYF
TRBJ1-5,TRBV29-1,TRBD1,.,TGCAGCGCCCTAGGGACAGGTAATAGCAATCAGCCCCAGCATTTT,CSALGTGNSNQPQHF
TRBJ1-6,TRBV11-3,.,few,TGTGCCAGCAGCTTAGTAACGGGGTATAATTCACCCCTCCACTTT,CASSLVTGYNSPLHF
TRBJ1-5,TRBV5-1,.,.,TGCGCCAGCAGCTTGGATGGCGGGGAAAATCAGCCCCAGCATTTT,CASSLDGGENQPQHF
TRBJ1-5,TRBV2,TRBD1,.,TGTGCCAGCAGTGTATCAGGGGGACAGGGGTATCAGCCCCAGCATTTT,CASSVSGGQGYQPQHF
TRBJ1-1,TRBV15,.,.,TGTGCCACCAGCAGAGGTGGCCTGGGGGGAACTGAAGCTTTCTTT,CATSRGGLGGTEAFF
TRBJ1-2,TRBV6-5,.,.,TGTGCCAGCAGTTCCCAGGGAGGTGCCTATGGCTACACCTTC,CASSSQGGAYGYTF
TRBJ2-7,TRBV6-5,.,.,TGTGCCAGCAGTCCAGGGGATTACGAGCAGTACTTC,CASSPGDYEQYF
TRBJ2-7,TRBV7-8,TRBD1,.,TGTGCCAGCAGCTTAGGAGGGGACAGGGTATGGGAGCAGTACTTC,CASSLGGDRVWEQYF
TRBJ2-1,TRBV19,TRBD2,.,TGTGCCAGTAGTATTCAAGCCCCGGGACTAGCGGGGGGGCCGGGTGAGCAGTTCTTC,CASSIQAPGLAGGPGEQFF
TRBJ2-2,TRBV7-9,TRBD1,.,TGTGCCAGCAGCTCGACAGGGGAGAACACCGGGGAGCTGTTTTTT,CASSSTGENTGELFF
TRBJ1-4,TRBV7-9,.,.,TGTGCCAGCAGCTTACGACAGACTAATGAAAAACTGTTTTTT,CASSLRQTNEKLFF
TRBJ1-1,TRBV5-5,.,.,TGTGCCAGCAGCCCCACAGGTCTTCGAACTGAAGCTTTCTTT,CASSPTGLRTEAFF
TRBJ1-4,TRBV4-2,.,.,TGTGCCAGCAGCCAAGGGGAGAAGGGGGTAGAAAAACTGTTTTTT,CASSQGEKGVEKLFF
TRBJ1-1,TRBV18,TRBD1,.,TGTGCCAGCTCAGTATCCAGGGGGTCTGAAGCTTTCTTT,CASSVSRGSEAFF
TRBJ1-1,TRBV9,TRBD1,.,TGTGCCAGCAGCCCCCGGGGGACAGGGGCAAGCGTTAACACTGAAGCTTTCTTT,CASSPRGTGASVNTEAFF
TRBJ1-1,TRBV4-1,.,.,TGCGCCAGCAGCCATCAACTGTGGGTGAGGGCTGAAGCTTTCTTT,CASSHQLWVRAEAFF